These 8 T cell receptor beta chains were all obtained from the same sample, sequenced in a study of CD8+CD57+ T cells in acquired aplastic anemia. According to the study, genomic DNA was the template for TCR beta VDJ and CDR3 profiling. TCRdb itself ran the reads through MiXCR, one entry per CDR3 protein. The table lists roughly 500,000 distinct CDR3 sequences, about a third of them singletons. For sequencing, patients were chosen who had shown expansion of CD8+CD57+ cells by flow cytometry. Sequencing was done on a sample of sorted CD4+, CD8+, or CD8+CD57+ T cells (not recorded which) from PBMCs. The receptors here all came from a human donor with aplastic anemia.

V and J are TRBV14 and TRBJ2-1, with D possibly TRBD2 on 6 matching bases. The germline V gene has CDR1 SGHDN and CDR2 FVKESK. V lost 0 bases and J lost 4, with 13 bases in between. The CDR3 is 16 residues long. The CDR3 reads CASSQDHSGWYNEQFF. The CDR3 nucleotides are TGTGCCAGCAGCCAAGATCACAGCGGGTGGTACAATGAGCAGTTCTTC.

The CDR3 DNA sequence: TGTGCCACACTACAGGGTTTGGATTCACCCCTCCACTTT. This sequence encodes CATLQGLDSPLHF. V and J are TRBV2 and TRBJ1-6, with D maybe TRBD1 (6 bases). Germline assignment: CDR1 SNHLY and CDR2 FYNNEI. The V end was cut by 10 bases, the J end by 8 bases, with 15 bases between. This CDR3 has 13 residues.

This clonotype has more than one count but fewer than ten. The rearrangement links TRBV12-3 or TRBV12-4 to TRBJ1-5; weak D call: TRBD1 (6 bases). Trimming took 1 base from V and 7 from J, leaving 11 bases between them. The CDR3 length is 14 residues. This CDR3 is CASSLGGLMQPQHF. CDR3 sequence (DNA): TGTGCCAGCAGTTTAGGGGGGCTCATGCAGCCCCAGCATTTT.

This sequence joins TRBV19 and TRBJ1-1; unclear D gene. V was shortened by 5 bases and J by 1 base, with 8 bases between the two germline ends. The germline CDR1 and CDR2 sequences are LNHDA and SQIVND (reference sequence). CDR3 length: 13 amino acids. This CDR3 reads CASSGYANTEAFF. DNA for the CDR3: TGTGCCAGTAGTGGGTATGCGAACACTGAAGCTTTCTTT.

This sequence joins TRBV28 and TRBJ1-3; no clear D. Germline loops: CDR1 MDHEN, CDR2 SYDVKM. Trimming took off 6 bases at V and 0 bases at J, with 15 bases between the two ends. The CDR3 spans 16 residues. For the CDR3, the DNA is TGTGCCAGCAGGGCGGGTAGGGATATCTCTGGAAACACCATATATTTT. This translates into CASRAGRDISGNTIYF.

The V call is TRBV11-2, the J call TRBJ1-2, with 8 bases lining up with TRBD1. Per germline, CDR1 SGHAT and CDR2 FQNNGV. The CDR3 runs 15 residues. The V segment lost 1 base and the J segment 6 bases; nucleotides outside the gene matches: 7. CDR3 bases: TGTGCCAGCAGCTTAGTGGGCAGGACAGGGAATGGCTACACCTTC. Its protein product is CASSLVGRTGNGYTF.

Many counts were recorded for this clonotype. The chain's CDR3 is CASSLALVANYGYTF. CDR3 bases: TGTGCCAGCAGTTTAGCGCTTGTAGCTAACTATGGCTACACCTTC. V gene TRBV12-3 or TRBV12-4 combines with J gene TRBJ1-2; D remains unclear. The CDR3 runs 15 residues. Trimming stripped 0 bases from V and 0 bases from J, with 8 bases between.

This clonotype was found a few times. The V and J genes are TRBV2 and TRBJ2-5, with TRBD1 identical over 8 bases. In germline, CDR1 is SNHLY, CDR2 FYNNEI. With V trimmed by 6 bases and J by 0 bases, 6 bases remained unmatched. The CDR3 extends over 15 amino acids. CDR3 residues: CASSSRGQDQETQYF. The CDR3 DNA sequence: TGTGCCAGCAGCTCCCGGGGACAGGACCAAGAGACCCAGTACTTC. The full variable domain, completed using reference TRBV2 and TRBJ2-5, is EPEVTQTPSHQVTQMGQEVILRCVPISNHLYFYWYRQILGQKVEFLVSFYNNEISEKSEIFDDQFSVERPDGSNFTLKIRSTKLEDSAMYFCASSSRGQDQETQYFGPGTRLLVL.